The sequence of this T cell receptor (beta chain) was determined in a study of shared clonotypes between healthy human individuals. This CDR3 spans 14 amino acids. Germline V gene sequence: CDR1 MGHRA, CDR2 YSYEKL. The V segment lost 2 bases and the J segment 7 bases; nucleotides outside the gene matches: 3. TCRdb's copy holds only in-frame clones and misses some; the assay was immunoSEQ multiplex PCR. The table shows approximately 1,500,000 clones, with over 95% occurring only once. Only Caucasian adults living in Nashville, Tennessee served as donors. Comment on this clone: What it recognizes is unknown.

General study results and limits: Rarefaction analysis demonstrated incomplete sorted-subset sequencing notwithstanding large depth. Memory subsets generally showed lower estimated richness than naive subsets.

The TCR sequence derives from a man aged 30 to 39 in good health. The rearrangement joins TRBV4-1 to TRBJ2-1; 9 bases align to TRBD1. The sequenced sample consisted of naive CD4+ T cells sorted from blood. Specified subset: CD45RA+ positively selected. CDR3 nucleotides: TGCGCCAGCAGCCAACCGACAGGGGGAAATGAGCAGTTCTTC. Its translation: CASSQPTGGNEQFF.